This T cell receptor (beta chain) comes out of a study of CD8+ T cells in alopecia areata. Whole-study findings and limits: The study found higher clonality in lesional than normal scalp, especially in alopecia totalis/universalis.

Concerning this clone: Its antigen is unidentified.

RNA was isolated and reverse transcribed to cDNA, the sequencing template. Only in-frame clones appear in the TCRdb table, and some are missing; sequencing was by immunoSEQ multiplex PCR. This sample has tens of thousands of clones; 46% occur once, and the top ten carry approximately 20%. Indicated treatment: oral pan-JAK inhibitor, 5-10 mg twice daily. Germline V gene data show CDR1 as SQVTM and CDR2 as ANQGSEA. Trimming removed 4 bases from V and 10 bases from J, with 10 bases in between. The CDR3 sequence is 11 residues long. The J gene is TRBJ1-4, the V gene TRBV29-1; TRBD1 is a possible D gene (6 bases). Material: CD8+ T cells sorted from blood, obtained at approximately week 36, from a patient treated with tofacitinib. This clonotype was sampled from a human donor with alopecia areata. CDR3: CSVAGAGKLFF. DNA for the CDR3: TGCAGCGTTGCGGGGGCTGGAAAACTGTTTTTT.